This section outlines one TCR beta chain sequence together with its context. Its antigen is undetermined. This CDR3 has 10 amino acids. CDR1 is DFQATT, CDR2 SNEGSKA, per germline (reference sequence). The entry originates in a study of cytomegalovirus exposure and HLA in healthy donors. The PCR contained 60 Vbeta and 13 Jbeta primers. As handled by the study authors: As a later analysis found, there were around 86 million unique TCR beta chains, of which roughly 11 million were shared. Profiled with immunoSEQ multiplex PCR; TCRdb holds only in-frame clones, not every one. That table gives V, J and clone size, and the DNA gave D and trimming. The sample consists of about 180,000 clones, 76% of them appearing once. Study conclusions and caveats: The study put some 160 TCR beta chains on its list as cytomegalovirus-associated.

Sequenced input: PBMCs. This chain uses TRBV20-1 with TRBJ2-1, with 7 bases identical to TRBD2. This TCR derives from a man aged 18 to 35 in good health and CMV-seronegative. The CDR3 coding sequence is TGCAGGGGTAGCGGGAATGAGCAGTTCTTC. It encodes CRGSGNEQFF.